This T cell receptor (beta chain) was sequenced for a study of blood T cell repertoires in COVID-19. Sequencing used immunoSEQ multiplex PCR; TCRdb keeps in-frame clones, though not all of them. The sample records 100,000 to 110,000 clones, 70% to 90% being singletons. CDR1 and CDR2 (germline): SNHLY, FYNNEI. Germline trimming cut 6 bases from V and 3 bases from J; bases unmatched to any gene: 10. CDR3 length equals 16 residues. The genes are TRBV2 and TRBJ2-3, with 9 bases matching TRBD2. The TCR originated in a human donor in a cohort sampled during active COVID-19. Input material: peripheral blood. The CDR3 bases are TGTGCCAGCAGGGAAAAGAGCGGGAGGAGTACAGATACGCAGTATTTT. Its protein product is CASREKSGRSTDTQYF. The whole variable domain, remainder taken from reference TRBV2 and TRBJ2-3, is EPEVTQTPSHQVTQMGQEVILRCVPISNHLYFYWYRQILGQKVEFLVSFYNNEISEKSEIFDDQFSVERPDGSNFTLKIRSTKLEDSAMYFCASREKSGRSTDTQYFGPGTRLTVL.